The 30 T cell receptor beta chains below all came from one sample that was sequenced in a study of T-cell memory formation after mild COVID-19. TCRdb re-called the 5' RACE reads through MiXCR, storing one row per CDR3 protein. Among tens of thousands of distinct CDR3 sequences listed, 9.5% to 12% were seen once. Sequenced material: PBMCs or a T cell subset sorted from them (not recorded which). The receptor set was obtained from a man aged 18 to 35 who had mild COVID-19 (a few samples of this study predate the infection). Cell type and time point are not known.

This clonotype has at least ten counts. The chain employs TRBV7-3 and TRBJ2-5; D perhaps matches TRBD2 (6 bases). Trimming removed 0 bases from V and 4 bases from J, with 15 bases in between. The CDR3 is 16 amino acids. The germline V gene has CDR1 SGHTA and CDR2 FQGTGA. CDR3 nucleotide sequence: TGTGCCAGCAGCTTAACAGTGGGGGGAGTTCTAGAGACCCAGTACTTC. It is translated as CASSLTVGGVLETQYF. The complete variable domain, with remaining parts taken from reference TRBV7-3 and TRBJ2-5, reads GAGVSQTPSNKVTEKGKYVELRCDPISGHTALYWYRQSLGQGPEFLIYFQGTGAADDSGLPNDRFFAVRPEGSVSTLKIQRTERGDSAVYLCASSLTVGGVLETQYFGPGTRLLVL.

This clonotype came up many times. The chain links TRBV6-4 to TRBJ1-5; 7 nucleotides agree with TRBD1. The CDR3 contains 15 residues. J was trimmed by 7 bases and V by 6 bases; bases with no gene match: 12. Germline V CDR1 and CDR2: MRHNA, SNTAGT. CDR3 protein: CASSPSGAGGQPQHF. The CDR3 DNA sequence: TGTGCCAGCAGCCCCTCAGGGGCAGGGGGGCAGCCCCAGCATTTT.

At least ten counts were recorded for this clonotype. The J gene is TRBJ2-7, the V gene TRBV7-9; TRBD2 matches 7 bases. This CDR3 spans 17 amino acids. Germline values: CDR1 SEHNR, CDR2 FQNEAQ (reference sequence). V was clipped by 5 bases and J by 5 bases; unmatched bases: 18. CDR3 nucleotide sequence: TGTGCCAGCAGCCCGGGAAGTAGCGGGCTGCCCGGGCACGAGCAGTACTTC. Translated: CASSPGSSGLPGHEQYF.

This clonotype came up many times. CDR3 nucleotides: TGCAGCGCTATTTTAAGTCAGGGGGAAAAACTGTTTTTT. This codes for CSAILSQGEKLFF. The J gene is TRBJ1-4, the V gene TRBV29-1, with D possibly TRBD1 on 6 matching bases. The CDR3 covers 13 residues. From germline, CDR1 is SQVTM and CDR2 ANQGSEA. V shed 7 bases and J shed 8 bases, with 17 bases lying between them.

This clonotype was found many times. The rearrangement links TRBV4-3 to TRBJ2-3; 9 nucleotides line up with TRBD2. J lost 10 bases, V lost 2 bases, and 10 bases had no gene match. CDR1 and CDR2 from the germline V gene are LGHNA and YSLEER. The CDR3 consists of 15 residues. This chain's CDR3 is CASSQTPSSGGPQYF. The CDR3 bases are TGCGCCAGCAGCCAAACCCCGTCAAGCGGGGGGCCGCAGTATTTT.

The J gene is TRBJ2-1, the V gene TRBV7-3; 8 bases match TRBD2. Per germline, CDR1 SGHTA and CDR2 FQGTGA. The CDR3 runs 15 residues. V was pared by 2 bases and J by 7 bases, with 7 bases of the junction left unmatched. CDR3 bases: TGTGCCAGCAGCTTATACGGGGGGGCAGGGAATGAGCAGTTCTTC. This codes for CASSLYGGAGNEQFF.

This clonotype was seen many times. The V and J genes are TRBV4-3 and TRBJ1-3; 11 nucleotides match TRBD1. V lost 3 bases and J lost 7; bases outside the gene matches: 2. There are 14 residues in the CDR3. Germline CDR1 and CDR2: LGHNA and YSLEER. The CDR3 coding sequence is TGCGCCAGCAGCCAGGACAGGGGGCTTAACACCATATATTTT. It codes for CASSQDRGLNTIYF.

This clonotype was detected a few times. The rearrangement joins TRBV14 to TRBJ2-1; no firm D call. This CDR3 is 16 amino acids long. The V gene's germline CDR1 is SGHDN and CDR2 FVKESK. The germline V and J ends were trimmed by 4 bases and 9 bases, with 22 bases remaining between them. CDR3 DNA: TGTGCCAGCAGCCGATTTATCGCAGCCGGAGAGGTTGAGCAGTTCTTC. Translated: CASSRFIAAGEVEQFF. Full variable domain (outside the CDR3, taken from reference TRBV14 and TRBJ2-1): EAGVTQFPSHSVIEKGQTVTLRCDPISGHDNLYWYRRVMGKEIKFLLHFVKESKQDESGMPNNRFLAERTGGTYSTLKVQPAELEDSGVYFCASSRFIAAGEVEQFFGPGTRLTVL.

The table lists this clonotype with many counts. V and J are TRBV5-1 and TRBJ2-1; 11 nucleotides agree with TRBD2. Unmatched junction bases numbered 14, after V lost 6 bases and J lost 12 bases. CDR3 length equals 15 residues. Germline assignment: CDR1 SGHRS and CDR2 YFSETQ. The CDR3 is CASNSGTSGGYVQFF. The CDR3, as DNA: TGCGCCAGCAACTCCGGGACTAGCGGCGGCTATGTGCAGTTCTTC.

This clonotype was detected many times. This chain joins TRBV5-5 and TRBJ2-5; 9 bases are a match to TRBD1. Germline values: CDR1 SGHKS, CDR2 YYEKEE (reference sequence). Trimming at V came to 7 bases and at J to 4 bases, leaving 8 bases not matched to a gene. The length of the CDR3 is 14 residues. The DNA of the CDR3 is TGTGCCAGCGACGGGGACAGGGCGGCAGAGACCCAGTACTTC. Protein product: CASDGDRAAETQYF.

This clonotype came up many times. The chain carries TRBV11-2 and TRBJ1-1; no clear D gene. CDR3 length: 13 amino acids. Germline assignment: CDR1 SGHAT and CDR2 FQNNGV. Trimming cost V 1 base and J 4 bases, with 7 bases left between them. The CDR3 region has the DNA TGTGCCAGCAGCTTAGTGCACAGCACTGAAGCTTTCTTT. Residues: CASSLVHSTEAFF.

In its sample, this clonotype was seen many times. The chain employs TRBV6-6 and TRBJ1-2; 10 nucleotides agree with TRBD1. Germline V lookup: CDR1 MNHNY, CDR2 SVGAGI (reference sequence). V lost 5 bases to trimming and J lost 4 bases; unmatched junction nucleotides: 7. This CDR3 comprises 15 residues. The CDR3 sequence: CASSTGTGEGYGYTF. CDR3 DNA sequence: TGTGCCAGCAGTACCGGGACAGGGGAGGGCTATGGCTACACCTTC.

The chain combines TRBV5-4 with TRBJ1-1; weak D call: TRBD1 (6 bases). The CDR3 sequence is 13 residues long. Germline V gene sequence: CDR1 SGHNT, CDR2 YYREEE (reference sequence). Trimming took off 10 bases at V and 1 base at J, with 14 bases between the two ends. CDR3 sequence (DNA): TGTGCCGGTGGCCGACAGGCGAACACTGAAGCTTTCTTT. It is translated as CAGGRQANTEAFF.

This clonotype came up many times. This chain links TRBV7-2 with TRBJ2-2; TRBD1 matches at 7 bases. J was trimmed by 6 bases and V by 0 bases; bases with no gene match: 1. The CDR3 has 14 amino acids. Germline lookup yields CDR1 SGHTA and CDR2 FQGNSA. CDR3 sequence: CASSLAQGAGELFF. CDR3 sequence (DNA): TGTGCCAGCAGCTTAGCGCAGGGGGCCGGGGAGCTGTTTTTT.

This rearrangement joins TRBV10-3 to TRBJ2-1; the match to TRBD2 covers 7 bases. This CDR3 is 17 amino acids long. The ends lost 3 bases at V and 6 bases at J; junction bases unmatched: 14. The germline CDR1 and CDR2 sequences are ENHRY and SYGVKD. CDR3 residues: CAISDSERGVRGNEQFF. DNA for the CDR3: TGTGCCATCAGTGATTCGGAGCGGGGAGTGCGGGGCAATGAGCAGTTCTTC.

This clonotype was recorded at least ten times. The rearrangement uses TRBV27 and TRBJ2-2; 7 bases align to TRBD2. Losses at the gene ends were 10 bases for V and 1 base for J; bases not matched to a gene: 9. Per germline, CDR1 MNHEY and CDR2 SMNVEV (reference sequence). CDR3 length equals 15 residues. CDR3 amino acids: CATGLWQLNTGELFF. The CDR3 DNA follows: TGTGCCACGGGACTATGGCAGTTGAACACCGGGGAGCTGTTTTTT.

In its sample, this clonotype was seen many times. This sequence joins TRBV20-1 and TRBJ2-1; possible D gene TRBD2, 5 bases. Looked up from germline, CDR1 is DFQATT and CDR2 is SNEGSKA (reference sequence). The V and J ends lost 5 bases and 5 bases respectively, with 19 bases between them. CDR3 length equals 15 residues. DNA for the CDR3: TGCAGTGCTCTCCCTTTGGCTAGCAGGAACAATGAGCAGTTCTTC. Encoded protein: CSALPLASRNNEQFF.

Ten or more counts support this clonotype. V usage is TRBV5-1 and J usage is TRBJ2-6, with D maybe TRBD2 (5 bases). V lost 2 bases and J lost 3, with 6 bases in between. This CDR3 region has 14 residues. The germline CDR1 and CDR2 sequences are SGHRS and YFSETQ. CDR3 nucleotide sequence: TGCGCCAGCAGCTTACGGGATGGGGCCAACGTCCTGACTTTC. Protein product: CASSLRDGANVLTF.

This clonotype was recorded at least ten times. The rearrangement links TRBV3-1 to TRBJ2-2; D gene ambiguous. The V gene's germline CDR1 is LGHDT and CDR2 YNNKEL (reference sequence). The CDR3 sequence is 16 residues long. The V end lost 6 bases, the J end lost 0 bases, and 14 bases lay between the germline ends. As DNA, the CDR3 is TGTGCCAGCAGTCCGACCGTGTCCACGAACACCGGGGAGCTGTTTTTT. It yields the protein CASSPTVSTNTGELFF.

This clonotype was seen ten or more times. The V and J genes are TRBV29-1 and TRBJ1-2, with D possibly being TRBD1 (5 bases). The CDR3 has 17 amino acids. Germline CDR1 and CDR2: SQVTM and ANQGSEA. Trimming took 7 bases from V and 7 from J, leaving 31 bases between them. The CDR3 DNA sequence: TGCAGCGCACAGGCCGTGTTGAGGAACAGGAAAGGAGTTGGCTACACCTTC. Its protein product is CSAQAVLRNRKGVGYTF.

The rearrangement links TRBV5-5 to TRBJ1-4; D remains ambiguous. The V end lost 7 bases, the J end lost 0 bases, and 16 bases lay between the germline ends. From germline, CDR1 is SGHKS and CDR2 YYEKEE (reference sequence). This CDR3 has 16 residues. The CDR3 nucleotides read TGTGCCAGCCGACGTCGAGGAGGGCCAACTAATGAAAAACTGTTTTTT. Its translation is CASRRRGGPTNEKLFF.

The V gene is TRBV7-2, the J gene TRBJ1-3; 8 positions match TRBD1. Germline CDR1 SGHTA, CDR2 FQGNSA. Unmatched junction bases numbered 6, after V lost 4 bases and J lost 1 base. The CDR3 is 16 amino acids. In DNA form, the CDR3 reads TGTGCCAGCAGCTACACCGGGACAGGTTCTGGAAACACCATATATTTT. This sequence encodes CASSYTGTGSGNTIYF. Drawing the rest from reference TRBV7-2 and TRBJ1-3, the complete variable domain is GAGVSQSPSNKVTEKGKDVELRCDPISGHTALYWYRQSLGQGLEFLIYFQGNSAPDKSGLPSDRFSAERTGGSVSTLTIQRTQQEDSAVYLCASSYTGTGSGNTIYFGEGSWLTVV.

This chain uses TRBV5-6 with TRBJ2-5, with 12 bases matching TRBD2. The CDR3 has 18 residues. Germline V gene sequence: CDR1 SGHDT, CDR2 YYEEEE. With 1 base clipped from V and 0 bases from J, the junction kept 7 bases outside the gene matches. DNA for the CDR3: TGTGCCAGCAGCTTGAGGTCCGGGACTAGCGGGTACCAAGAGACCCAGTACTTC. Translating it yields CASSLRSGTSGYQETQYF.

This clonotype was found many times. The chain employs TRBV7-8 and TRBJ2-7, with no clear D. Germline CDR1 and CDR2: SGHVS and FQNEAQ. The CDR3 is 14 amino acids. V was clipped by 4 bases and J by 0 bases, with 10 bases between them. CDR3 nucleotide sequence: TGTGCCAGCAGCTCCTTGACTGGCTCCTACGAGCAGTACTTC. Its protein product is CASSSLTGSYEQYF.

This clonotype came up many times. The gene calls are TRBV7-6 and TRBJ2-1, with D possibly being TRBD1 (6 bases). Trimming took 8 bases from V and 0 from J, leaving 14 bases between them. This CDR3 has 15 residues. CDR1 SGHVS and CDR2 FNYEAQ come from the germline V gene. CDR3: CASGPDSSSYNEQFF. In DNA form, the CDR3 reads TGTGCCAGCGGGCCGGACAGCAGCTCCTACAATGAGCAGTTCTTC.

This clonotype was observed many times. The chain joins TRBV7-9 to TRBJ2-7, with D unclear. The germline V gene has CDR1 SEHNR and CDR2 FQNEAQ (reference sequence). The CDR3 has 12 amino acids. Trimming took 4 bases from V and 6 from J, leaving 10 bases between them. In DNA, the CDR3 is TGTGCCAGCAGCTCTCGACCGATCGAGCAGTACTTC. This translates into CASSSRPIEQYF.

This chain joins TRBV6-2 or TRBV6-3 and TRBJ1-2; D is ambiguous. Germline V gene lookup returns CDR1 MNHEY and CDR2 SVGEGT. CDR3 length: 13 amino acids. V shed 8 bases and J shed 8 bases, with 18 bases lying between them. The CDR3 nucleotides are TGTGCCAGCCTCGATGCAGGAAGGACCGGCTACACCTTC. Amino acids: CASLDAGRTGYTF.

This clonotype was seen many times. The chain employs TRBV10-3 and TRBJ2-2; 7 positions match TRBD1. V lost 6 bases to trimming and J lost 4 bases; unmatched junction nucleotides: 5. The CDR3 has 14 amino acids. Looked up from germline, CDR1 is ENHRY and CDR2 is SYGVKD. Here the CDR3 DNA reads TGTGCCATCAGAAGACAGGGTGCCACCGGGGAGCTGTTTTTT. This translates into CAIRRQGATGELFF.

This clonotype was counted ten times or more. The chain employs TRBV11-2 and TRBJ2-3; 11 bases are a match to TRBD2. The V and J ends lost 2 bases and 6 bases, in that order; junction bases with no gene match: 7. Germline V gene lookup returns CDR1 SGHAT and CDR2 FQNNGV. The CDR3 is 16 residues long. The CDR3: CASSLRWTSGRDTQYF. The CDR3 DNA sequence: TGTGCCAGCAGCTTAAGGTGGACTAGCGGGCGGGATACGCAGTATTTT.

This clonotype appeared many times. The V gene is TRBV10-3, the J gene TRBJ2-7; D unclear. V was pared by 3 bases and J by 0 bases, with 12 bases between. The CDR3 runs to 15 residues. Per germline, CDR1 ENHRY and CDR2 SYGVKD. The DNA of the CDR3 is TGTGCCATCAGTGATCCGGACCATAGCTCCTACGAGCAGTACTTC. This sequence encodes CAISDPDHSSYEQYF.